This T cell receptor beta chain was identified during a study of blood T cell repertoires in COVID-19. Germline lookup yields CDR1 KGHDR and CDR2 SFDVKD. CDR3 length: 14 amino acids. Trimming cost V 4 bases and J 3 bases, with 11 bases left between them. Clones were sequenced by immunoSEQ multiplex PCR, and TCRdb holds only the in-frame ones, with some missing. The data contain 30,000 to 40,000 clones, almost 80% of them singletons. The source material was peripheral blood. The J gene is TRBJ1-2, the V gene TRBV24-1; D remains unclear. This TCR was sampled from a woman aged 55-69 years with acute or convalescent COVID-19. The CDR3 sequence is CATSDPTVDYGYTF. In nucleotides, the CDR3 is TGTGCCACCAGTGACCCTACAGTAGACTATGGCTACACCTTC.